The sequence of this T cell receptor (beta chain) was determined in a study of breast tumors, draining lymph nodes, adjacent tissues. Study-level results: Tumors had less TCR diversity than lymph nodes, more than nontumor tissue. Findings are consistent with lymph node origin and intratumoral expansion of most tumor T cells.

Breast cancer patients provided tissue from their axillary draining lymph nodes. Germline V CDR1 and CDR2: DFQATT, SNEGSKA (reference sequence). The CDR3 loop spans 16 amino acids. V lost 3 bases to trimming and J lost 5 bases; unmatched junction nucleotides: 12. Via MiXCR, TCRdb re-called the multiplex PCR reads, giving one row per CDR3 protein. The table includes 200,000 or so distinct CDR3 sequences, around a third detected once. A remark on this clonotype: Its target is not known.

The specimen was axillary lymph node tissue. This TCR was sampled from a female donor with breast cancer. Some clones in this sample may be carry-over from other donors' samples. The chain has TRBV20-1 and TRBJ1-2; 10 bases map to TRBD1. The CDR3 coding sequence is TGCAGTGCTAGGGCGTTCGGGACAGGGGCCGGTTATGGCTACACCTTC. The encoded protein is CSARAFGTGAGYGYTF.